This TCR beta chain is drawn from a study of persistence of HIV-infected CD4 T cells. Study overall: Multiple blood draws of up to about 180 mL, except a couple of donors with single leukapheresis.

Cells were stimulated with overlapping HIV-1 Gag 15-mer peptides. Memory cells lacking CD40L and CD69 with high CD45RO were sorted. Anti-CD28/CD49d costimulation, CD40-blocking antibody and enfuvirtide were given to CD8-depleted PBMCs for 15 to 20 hours. Sequencing used immunoSEQ version 4 in survey mode. TCRdb's table, derived via immunoSEQ multiplex PCR, lists solely in-frame clones and lacks some. The sample carries approximately 40,000 clones, 75% to 85% recorded once. Turning to this clone: Its target is not known.

General study findings and limits: Within sorted populations, more oligoclonal TCRs accompanied more oligoclonal proviruses.

The CDR3 runs 16 residues. V lost 0 bases and J 8 bases, leaving 19 bases between the germline ends. Germline V gene sequence: CDR1 LGHNA, CDR2 YNFKEQ. The sample here was CD4+ T cells sorted from PBMCs after roughly 20-hour stimulation, taken from a patient who received antiretroviral therapy. The J gene is TRBJ1-2, the V gene TRBV4-2, with D unresolved. The receptor was isolated from an adult man with HIV who was CMV-seropositive. The CDR3 is CASSQDLASGLGGYTF. The CDR3 DNA reads as TGTGCCAGCAGCCAAGATCTGGCTAGTGGACTAGGGGGCTACACCTTC.